The T cell receptor (beta chain) described here comes from a study of blood T cell repertoires in COVID-19. Study background: COVID-19 samples collected from the United States, Italy and Spain covered acute and convalescent phases. Sources were T cells, B-cell-depleted T cells, or PBMCs; the material itself was cDNA or gDNA.

Germline CDR1 reads MGHRA; CDR2 reads YSYEKL. Between the trimmed V and J ends, which lost 4 bases and 1 base, there was a span of 11 bases. The length of the CDR3 is 14 residues. In the original processing: Researchers report that nucleated cell counts were estimated from reference gene primer amplification. Produced via immunoSEQ multiplex PCR; TCRdb's table is partial and in-frame only. V and J calls and clone size come straight from that table; D and trimming were deduced from the DNA. The data hold fewer than 200,000 clones, with roughly 80% observed a single time. Source material: peripheral blood. This receptor was obtained from a man in his sixties with acute or convalescent COVID-19. This sequence joins TRBV4-1 and TRBJ2-7, with TRBD1 as a possible D gene (6 bases). The CDR3 protein is CASSPRTASYEQYF. The CDR3 nucleotides are TGCGCCAGCAGCCCCCGGACAGCTTCCTACGAGCAGTACTTC.